The present T cell receptor beta chain was sequenced within a study of vaccination effects on CD4 cells after COVID-19. Study outcomes and limitations: Clones arising from infection and from vaccination showed marked clonal contraction late after vaccination.

Generated by immunoSEQ multiplex PCR, the TCRdb table keeps only in-frame clones and is missing some. This table has about 73,000 clones, 60% to 75% appearing once. Antigen-specific CD4+ T cells expanded by the ViraFEST assay with viral peptide pools were then sequenced. Upon completion of roughly ten days in culture, CD4+ T cells were isolated. People in the vaccine group had not been infected with SARS-CoV-2 before, and their nucleocapsid antibodies were negative. Trimming took off 2 bases at V and 0 bases at J, with 3 bases between the two ends. The CDR3 consists of 13 residues. Per germline, CDR1 SGHRS and CDR2 YFSETQ. This clone was seen a handful of times. Its antigen is unknown.

This chain uses TRBV5-1 with TRBJ1-5; D gene uncertain. This receptor was obtained from a human donor who received a COVID-19 vaccine. The specimen comprised CD4+ T cells from PBMCs cultured with HCoV-NL63 spike peptides, sampled before COVID-19 vaccination. Written as DNA, the CDR3 is TGCGCCAGCAGCTTTGATAGCAATCAGCCCCAGCATTTT. It encodes CASSFDSNQPQHF.